These 27 T cell receptor beta chains were all obtained from the same sample, sequenced in a study of blood T cell repertoires in COVID-19. Using immunoSEQ multiplex PCR, the repertoire was profiled, and TCRdb retains in-frame clones only, with some absent. Of roughly 300,000 clones listed, around 90% are singletons. The specimen was PBMCs or T cells enriched from blood (not recorded which). The receptors derive from a woman aged 30 to 39 who had recovered from COVID-19.

For this clone: The same CDR3 also results from other DNA sequences found in this sample. The V gene is TRBV9, the J gene TRBJ1-1; 9 bases map to TRBD1. The CDR3 is made up of 15 amino acids. Germline CDR1 reads SGDLS; CDR2 reads YYNGEE. The V and J ends lost 0 bases and 5 bases, in that order; junction bases with no gene match: 5. The CDR3 DNA reads TGTGCCAGCAGCGTAGGGGGACAGGGAGGTACTGAAGCTTTCTTT. Amino acids: CASSVGGQGGTEAFF.

The rearrangement joins TRBV5-1 to TRBJ1-6, with 8 bases fitting TRBD1. The CDR3 runs to 14 residues. The germline V gene encodes CDR1 SGHRS and CDR2 YFSETQ. The trim removed 3 bases at V and 9 bases at J, leaving 5 bases unmatched. The CDR3 is CASSSGQGSSPLHF. The CDR3, as DNA: TGCGCCAGCAGCTCAGGACAGGGAAGTTCACCCCTCCACTTT. The full variable domain, completed using reference TRBV5-1 and TRBJ1-6, is KAGVTQTPRYLIKTRGQQVTLSCSPISGHRSVSWYQQTPGQGLQFLFEYFSETQRNKGNFPGRFSGRQFSNSRSEMNVSTLELGDSALYLCASSSGQGSSPLHFGNGTRLTVT.

The CDR3 sequence: CASSYLLSPWQGGADTQYF. The CDR3 nucleotides are TGTGCCAGCAGTTACTTACTCTCCCCTTGGCAGGGAGGCGCAGATACGCAGTATTTT. V is TRBV6-2 or TRBV6-3 and J is TRBJ2-3, with D perhaps TRBD2 (6 bases). CDR3 length: 19 amino acids. V dropped 1 base and J dropped 4 bases, with 24 bases sitting between them. The germline CDR1 and CDR2 sequences are MNHEY and SVGEGT.

In DNA form, the CDR3 reads TGTGCCAGCAGCGAAGACAGGGGTGGGGCCCTCCACTTT. Translating it yields CASSEDRGGALHF. The rearrangement joins TRBV7-3 to TRBJ1-6; TRBD1 aligns across 8 bases. The CDR3 loop spans 13 amino acids. Trimming cost V 5 bases and J 14 bases; bases outside gene matches: 8. CDR1 and CDR2 (germline): SGHTA, FQGTGA. Variable domain in full (rest from reference TRBV7-3 and TRBJ1-6): GAGVSQTPSNKVTEKGKYVELRCDPISGHTALYWYRQSLGQGPEFLIYFQGTGAADDSGLPNDRFFAVRPEGSVSTLKIQRTERGDSAVYLCASSEDRGGALHFGNGTRLTVT.

The V and J genes are TRBV11-3 and TRBJ2-1; D unresolved. The CDR3 is 11 amino acids. The V end lost 9 bases, the J end lost 10 bases, and 13 bases lay between the germline ends. From germline, CDR1 is SGHNT and CDR2 YENEEA. The CDR3 reads CASQVFGEQFF. CDR3 sequence (DNA): TGTGCCAGTCAGGTGTTTGGGGAGCAGTTCTTC.

The J gene is TRBJ2-1, the V gene TRBV5-1; D is perhaps TRBD2 (6 bases). The CDR3 contains 15 residues. V dropped 2 bases and J dropped 0 bases, with 9 bases sitting between them. Germline-derived CDR1 and CDR2 are SGHRS and YFSETQ. The CDR3 loop is CASSFTGGSYNEQFF. The CDR3 coding sequence is TGCGCCAGCAGCTTTACCGGGGGCTCCTACAATGAGCAGTTCTTC.

The rearrangement uses TRBV7-9 and TRBJ2-2, with 11 bases aligning to TRBD2. The ends lost 7 bases at V and 7 bases at J; junction bases unmatched: 8. The germline CDR1 and CDR2 sequences are SEHNR and FQNEAQ (reference sequence). The CDR3 covers 15 residues. CDR3 DNA sequence: TGTGCCAGCAACAGACTAGCGGGACTAGGCGGGGAGCTGTTTTTT. It codes for CASNRLAGLGGELFF.

The chain has TRBV11-2 and TRBJ2-7; D ambiguous. Trimming removed 5 bases from V and 3 bases from J, with 11 bases in between. Looked up from germline, CDR1 is SGHAT and CDR2 is FQNNGV. The length of the CDR3 is 13 residues. The CDR3 reads CASSPRGSYEQYF. As DNA, the CDR3 is TGTGCCAGCAGCCCTCGAGGTAGCTACGAGCAGTACTTC.

This chain joins TRBV4-3 and TRBJ2-3; 14 bases line up with TRBD2. CDR1 LGHNA and CDR2 YSLEER come from the germline V gene. The CDR3 totals 17 residues. Unmatched junction bases numbered 2, after V lost 3 bases and J lost 0 bases. The CDR3 reads CASSQGTSGSSTDTQYF. CDR3 nucleotides: TGCGCCAGCAGCCAGGGGACTAGCGGGAGTAGCACAGATACGCAGTATTTT.

The chain joins TRBV5-4 to TRBJ2-1; 12 nucleotides match TRBD2. J gave up 10 bases and V 4 bases, and 12 bases lay outside the gene matches. CDR3 length equals 16 residues. Germline V gene sequence: CDR1 SGHNT, CDR2 YYREEE (reference sequence). Here the CDR3 DNA reads TGTGCCAGCAGCGTCCGAAGACTAGCGGGAGTTGAAGAGCAGTTCTTC. This translates into CASSVRRLAGVEEQFF.

This clone was seen once. The genes are TRBV5-4 and TRBJ1-2, with TRBD1 as a possible D gene (5 bases). Trimming removed 4 bases at V and 5 bases at J, with 33 bases between. The germline V gene encodes CDR1 SGHNT and CDR2 YYREEE (reference sequence). CDR3 length: 20 amino acids. The CDR3 is CASSPGRGGAAGDSSYGYTF. CDR3 coding DNA: TGTGCCAGCAGCCCTGGGAGGGGAGGGGCGGCGGGAGATTCTTCGTATGGCTACACCTTC.

This CDR3 is CASSQRDRGGGYTF. In DNA, the CDR3 is TGTGCCAGCAGCCAGCGGGACAGGGGTGGTGGCTACACCTTC. The rearrangement joins TRBV3-1 (or the pseudogene TRBV3-2) to TRBJ1-2, with 10 nucleotides matching TRBD1. V trimming: 3 bases; J trimming: 7 bases; junction bases outside the gene matches: 5. This CDR3 is 14 amino acids long. Germline loops: CDR1 LGHDT, CDR2 YNNKEL (reference sequence).

The V and J genes are TRBV18 and TRBJ1-2; 8 nucleotides match TRBD1. Trimming took 4 bases from V and 2 from J; bases not matched to a gene: 6. The CDR3 runs to 15 residues. Germline V lookup: CDR1 KGHSH, CDR2 LQKENI. CDR3 nucleotides: TGTGCCAGCTCACTGGACAGGGATAGGAACTATGGCTACACCTTC. As protein: CASSLDRDRNYGYTF.

The J gene is TRBJ1-1, the V gene TRBV5-8; D ambiguous. Looked up from germline, CDR1 is SGHTS and CDR2 is YDEGEE. CDR3 size: 14 residues. V was trimmed by 3 bases and J by 4 bases, leaving 13 bases between them. The CDR3 nucleotides read TGTGCCAGCAGCTCGTACCTATTCGGCACTGAAGCTTTCTTT. This codes for CASSSYLFGTEAFF. Filled out from reference TRBV5-8 and TRBJ1-1, the complete variable domain reads EAGVTQSPTHLIKTRGQQATLRCSPISGHTSVYWYQQALGLGLQFLLWYDEGEERNRGNFPPRFSGRQFPNYSSELNVNALELEDSALYLCASSSYLFGTEAFFGQGTRLTVV.

The rearrangement links TRBV6-1 to TRBJ2-1; 7 positions agree with TRBD2. The length of the CDR3 is 15 residues. Trimming took 2 bases from V and 3 from J; bases not matched to a gene: 4. The germline CDR1 and CDR2 sequences are MNHNS and SASEGT. The CDR3 region is CASSELSGNYNEQFF. Here the CDR3 DNA reads TGTGCCAGCAGTGAACTGAGCGGGAACTACAATGAGCAGTTCTTC.

Written as DNA, the CDR3 is TGCGCCAGCAGTTCGGGACAGTTACCGATGAACACTGAAGCTTTCTTT. Encoded protein: CASSSGQLPMNTEAFF. The chain carries TRBV5-1 and TRBJ1-1; 7 positions agree with TRBD1. Trimming removed 5 bases from V and 0 bases from J; junction bases left unmatched: 10. Germline values: CDR1 SGHRS, CDR2 YFSETQ. The CDR3 sequence is 16 residues long.

V gene TRBV10-3 combines with J gene TRBJ1-6; no definite D call. CDR1 is ENHRY, CDR2 SYGVKD, per germline. The V end lost 0 bases, the J end lost 9 bases, and 3 bases lay between the germline ends. The CDR3 is 12 amino acids. CDR3 residues: CAISESSSPLHF. CDR3 DNA sequence: TGTGCCATCAGTGAGTCCAGTTCACCCCTCCACTTT.

The J gene is TRBJ1-1, the V gene TRBV2, with unresolved D. From germline, CDR1 is SNHLY and CDR2 FYNNEI. The CDR3 has 13 amino acids. Trimming shortened V by 8 bases and J by 0 bases, and 10 bases separated the two germline ends. The CDR3 spells CASVGQMNTEAFF. Written as DNA, the CDR3 is TGTGCCAGCGTTGGGCAAATGAACACTGAAGCTTTCTTT.

This chain connects TRBV29-1 to TRBJ1-2, with a tentative D call TRBD1 (6 bases). CDR3 length: 12 amino acids. Germline CDR1 is SQVTM and CDR2 is ANQGSEA. Trimming stripped 6 bases from V and 6 bases from J, with 14 bases between. The CDR3 DNA follows: TGCAGCGTGGTAACAGGGCGGAATGGCTACACCTTC. Protein: CSVVTGRNGYTF.

The chain is built from TRBV7-3 and TRBJ2-2; 11 nucleotides align to TRBD2. V dropped 2 bases and J dropped 6; count of bases not matched to a gene: 2. The germline gives CDR1 SGHTA, CDR2 FQGTGA. This CDR3 has 15 amino acids. CDR3 in DNA: TGTGCCAGCAGCTTACAGACTAGCGGGGCCGGGGAGCTGTTTTTT. Its translation: CASSLQTSGAGELFF.

This chain uses TRBV5-8 with TRBJ1-5, with a possible D match to TRBD1 (6 bases). V dropped 0 bases and J dropped 1 base, with 20 bases sitting between them. The germline gives CDR1 SGHTS, CDR2 YDEGEE. There are 19 residues in the CDR3. The CDR3 DNA is TGTGCCAGCAGCTTGGGGCTTTCCATCAGGGGCATCAGCAATCAGCCCCAGCATTTT. It specifies CASSLGLSIRGISNQPQHF.

The CDR3 loop reads CASTQGGARAGELFF. DNA of the CDR3: TGTGCCAGTACCCAAGGGGGGGCGCGGGCCGGGGAGCTGTTTTTT. V gene TRBV19 combines with J gene TRBJ2-2; tentative D call: TRBD2 (7 bases). Between the trimmed V and J ends, which lost 7 bases and 6 bases, there was a span of 18 bases. Germline V lookup: CDR1 LNHDA, CDR2 SQIVND (reference sequence). The CDR3 spans 15 residues.

V usage is TRBV4-3 and J usage is TRBJ1-4; a possible D gene is TRBD1 (6 bases). This CDR3 comprises 15 residues. Germline V CDR1 and CDR2: LGHNA, YSLEER. V was pared by 0 bases and J by 8 bases, with 13 bases between. The CDR3 DNA sequence: TGCGCCAGCAGCCAAGATCGACAGGTTCGGGAAAAACTGTTTTTT. It codes for CASSQDRQVREKLFF.

V and J are TRBV6-5 and TRBJ2-5, with D possibly being TRBD2 (6 bases). V gave up 2 bases and J gave up 4 bases, with 17 bases separating them. CDR1 and CDR2 from the germline V gene are MNHEY and SVGAGI. The CDR3 is 16 amino acids. The CDR3 nucleotides read TGTGCCAGCAGTTACCCCCCCGGACGGCGGGGAGAGACCCAGTACTTC. Translating gives CASSYPPGRRGETQYF.

The chain is built from TRBV28 and TRBJ1-1, with 7 nucleotides matching TRBD1. Germline trimming cut 6 bases from V and 5 bases from J; bases unmatched to any gene: 6. CDR1 and CDR2 (germline): MDHEN, SYDVKM. The CDR3 sequence is 13 residues long. CDR3 sequence: CASSPRGRTEAFF. The DNA of the CDR3 is TGTGCCAGCAGCCCGAGGGGGCGGACTGAAGCTTTCTTT.

This chain connects TRBV4-2 to TRBJ1-5; 7 bases match TRBD1. This CDR3 region has 16 residues. The V gene end was trimmed by 0 bases and the J gene end by 7 bases; junction bases not matched to a gene: 9. Germline V gene lookup returns CDR1 LGHNA and CDR2 YNFKEQ. This chain's CDR3 is CASSQDRNRGDQPQHF. As DNA, the CDR3 is TGTGCCAGCAGCCAAGATCGAAACAGGGGAGACCAGCCCCAGCATTTT.

This chain joins TRBV5-1 and TRBJ1-6, with TRBD1 matching over 12 bases. Germline V gene data show CDR1 as SGHRS and CDR2 as YFSETQ. The V and J ends lost 4 bases and 9 bases, in that order; junction bases with no gene match: 8. This CDR3 has 16 residues. The CDR3 reads CASSAGTGGQGSPLHF. Written as DNA, the CDR3 is TGCGCCAGCAGCGCCGGGACAGGGGGCCAGGGTTCACCCCTCCACTTT. Full variable domain (remainder filled in from reference TRBV5-1 and TRBJ1-6): KAGVTQTPRYLIKTRGQQVTLSCSPISGHRSVSWYQQTPGQGLQFLFEYFSETQRNKGNFPGRFSGRQFSNSRSEMNVSTLELGDSALYLCASSAGTGGQGSPLHFGNGTRLTVT.